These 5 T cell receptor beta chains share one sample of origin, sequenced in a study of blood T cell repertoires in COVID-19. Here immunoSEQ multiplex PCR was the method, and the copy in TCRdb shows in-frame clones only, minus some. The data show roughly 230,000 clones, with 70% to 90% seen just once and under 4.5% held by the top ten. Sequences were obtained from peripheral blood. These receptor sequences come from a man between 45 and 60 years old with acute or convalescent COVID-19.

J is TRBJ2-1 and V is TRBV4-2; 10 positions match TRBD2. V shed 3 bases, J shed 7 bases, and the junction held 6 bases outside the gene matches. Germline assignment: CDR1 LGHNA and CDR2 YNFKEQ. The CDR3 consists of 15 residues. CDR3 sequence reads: CASSQGAGGLNEQFF. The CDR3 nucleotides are TGTGCCAGCAGCCAGGGAGCGGGAGGGCTGAATGAGCAGTTCTTC.

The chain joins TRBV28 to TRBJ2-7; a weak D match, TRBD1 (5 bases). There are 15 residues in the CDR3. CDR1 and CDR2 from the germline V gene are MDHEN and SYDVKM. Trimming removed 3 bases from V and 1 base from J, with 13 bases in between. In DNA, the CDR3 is TGTGCCAGCAGTTTCCAGGGCGCAGCTTCCTACGAGCAGTACTTC. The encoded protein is CASSFQGAASYEQYF.

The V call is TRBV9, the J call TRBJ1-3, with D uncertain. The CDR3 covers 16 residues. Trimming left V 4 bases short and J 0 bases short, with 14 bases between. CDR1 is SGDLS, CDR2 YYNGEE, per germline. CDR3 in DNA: TGTGCCAGCAGCCCTGCCGCACAGCTCTCTGGAAACACCATATATTTT. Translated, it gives CASSPAAQLSGNTIYF.

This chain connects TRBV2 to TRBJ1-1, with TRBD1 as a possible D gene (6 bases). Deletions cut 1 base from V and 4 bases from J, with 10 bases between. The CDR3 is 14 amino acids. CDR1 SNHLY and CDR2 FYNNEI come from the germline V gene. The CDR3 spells CASSEGTAGTEAFF. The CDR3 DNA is TGTGCCAGCAGTGAAGGGACAGCTGGCACTGAAGCTTTCTTT.

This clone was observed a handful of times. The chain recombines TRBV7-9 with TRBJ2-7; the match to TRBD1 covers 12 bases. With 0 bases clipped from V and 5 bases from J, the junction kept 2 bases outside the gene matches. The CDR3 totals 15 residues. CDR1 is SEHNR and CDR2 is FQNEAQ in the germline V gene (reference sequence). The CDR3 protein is CASSLAGQGADEQYF. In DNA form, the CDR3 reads TGTGCCAGCAGCTTAGCGGGACAGGGGGCGGACGAGCAGTACTTC.